This T cell receptor (beta chain) was obtained from a study of shared clonotypes between healthy human individuals. Replicate PCRs for sorted subsets used roughly 200 ng DNA; this equaled some 30,000 T cell genomes. The data were produced by immunoSEQ multiplex PCR, yet TCRdb's version contains in-frame clones alone and is incomplete. The table lists a few million clones, 90% to 95% of them singletons. The CDR3 consists of 14 residues. This sequence was found in a man aged 18 to 30 in good health. Some clones in this sample may be carry-over from other donors' samples. This chain uses TRBV21-1 with TRBJ2-1; the D segment call TRBD1 is taken from the table without a DNA check. TRBV21-1 is marked as a pseudogene. The sequenced material came from naive CD4+ T cells from PBMCs. The subset was: CD45RA+ positively selected. The CDR3 protein is CASSRLGALNEQFF. DNA of the CDR3: TGTGCCAGCAGCCGCCTGGGGGCCCTCAATGAGCAGTTCTTC.